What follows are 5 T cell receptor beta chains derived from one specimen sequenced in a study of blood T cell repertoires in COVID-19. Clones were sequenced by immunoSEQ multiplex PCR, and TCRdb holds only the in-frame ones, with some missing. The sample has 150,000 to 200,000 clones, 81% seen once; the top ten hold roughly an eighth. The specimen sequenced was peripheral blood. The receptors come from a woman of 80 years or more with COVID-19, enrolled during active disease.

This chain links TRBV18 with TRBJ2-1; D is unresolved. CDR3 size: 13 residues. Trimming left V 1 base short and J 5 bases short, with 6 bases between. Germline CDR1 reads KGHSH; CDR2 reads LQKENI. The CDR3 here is CASSPRRNNEQFF. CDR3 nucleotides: TGTGCCAGCTCACCACGCAGGAACAATGAGCAGTTCTTC.

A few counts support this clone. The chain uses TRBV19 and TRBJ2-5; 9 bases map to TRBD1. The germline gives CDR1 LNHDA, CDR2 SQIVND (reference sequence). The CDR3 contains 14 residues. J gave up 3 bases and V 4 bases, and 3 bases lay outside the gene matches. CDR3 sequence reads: CASSTQGAKETQYF. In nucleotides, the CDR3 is TGTGCCAGTAGTACACAGGGGGCTAAAGAGACCCAGTACTTC.

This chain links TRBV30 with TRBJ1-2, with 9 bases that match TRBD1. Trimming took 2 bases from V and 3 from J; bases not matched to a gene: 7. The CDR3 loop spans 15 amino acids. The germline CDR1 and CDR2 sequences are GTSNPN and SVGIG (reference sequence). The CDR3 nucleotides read TGTGCCTGGAGTCCGGGACAGGGAGGCGACTATGGCTACACCTTC. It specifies CAWSPGQGGDYGYTF.

CDR3 bases: TGTGCCAGCAGTGAAATAGAGGGCAGTAACTATGGCTACACCTTC. Amino acids: CASSEIEGSNYGYTF. This chain links TRBV2 with TRBJ1-2; D unclear. Germline-derived CDR1 and CDR2 are SNHLY and FYNNEI. The V and J ends lost 2 bases and 1 base respectively, with 11 bases between them. This CDR3 comprises 15 residues.

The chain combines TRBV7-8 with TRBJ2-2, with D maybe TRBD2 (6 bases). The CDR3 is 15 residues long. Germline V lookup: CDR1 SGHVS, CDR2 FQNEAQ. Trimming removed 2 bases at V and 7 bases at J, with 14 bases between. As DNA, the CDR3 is TGTGCCAGCAGCTTAATTGGTGGGGGGAACGGGGAGCTGTTTTTT. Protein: CASSLIGGGNGELFF.